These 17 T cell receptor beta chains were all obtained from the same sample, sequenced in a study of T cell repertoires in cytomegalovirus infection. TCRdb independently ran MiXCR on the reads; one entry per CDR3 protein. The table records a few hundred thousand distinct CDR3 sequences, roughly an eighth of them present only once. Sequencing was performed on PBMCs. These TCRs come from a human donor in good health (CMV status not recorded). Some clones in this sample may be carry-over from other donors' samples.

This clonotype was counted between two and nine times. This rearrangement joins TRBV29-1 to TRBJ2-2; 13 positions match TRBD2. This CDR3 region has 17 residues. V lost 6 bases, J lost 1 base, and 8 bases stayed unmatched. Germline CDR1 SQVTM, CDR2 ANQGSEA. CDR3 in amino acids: CSVLGLAGTLNTGELFF. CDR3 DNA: TGCAGCGTCCTGGGACTAGCGGGAACCCTGAACACCGGGGAGCTGTTTTTT.

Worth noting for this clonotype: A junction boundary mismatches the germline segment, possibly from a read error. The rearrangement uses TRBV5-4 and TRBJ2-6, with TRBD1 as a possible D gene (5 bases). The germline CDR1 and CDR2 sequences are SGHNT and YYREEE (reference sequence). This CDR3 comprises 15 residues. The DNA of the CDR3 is TGTGCCAGCAGCTTTCCTAACTCTGGGGCCAGCGTCCTGATTTTC. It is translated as CASSFPNSGASVLIF.

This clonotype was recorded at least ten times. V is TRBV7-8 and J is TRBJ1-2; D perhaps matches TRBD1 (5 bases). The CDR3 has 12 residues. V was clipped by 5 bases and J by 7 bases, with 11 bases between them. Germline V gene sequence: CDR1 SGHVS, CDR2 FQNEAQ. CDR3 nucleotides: TGTGCCAGCAGCCACAGTGACAGTGGCTACACCTTC. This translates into CASSHSDSGYTF.

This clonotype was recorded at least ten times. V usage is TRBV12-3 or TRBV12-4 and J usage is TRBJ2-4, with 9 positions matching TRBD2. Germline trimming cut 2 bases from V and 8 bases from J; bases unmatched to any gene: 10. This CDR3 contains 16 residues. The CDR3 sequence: CASSLFLAGYKDIQYF. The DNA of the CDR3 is TGTGCCAGCAGTTTATTCCTAGCGGGATACAAGGACATTCAGTACTTC.

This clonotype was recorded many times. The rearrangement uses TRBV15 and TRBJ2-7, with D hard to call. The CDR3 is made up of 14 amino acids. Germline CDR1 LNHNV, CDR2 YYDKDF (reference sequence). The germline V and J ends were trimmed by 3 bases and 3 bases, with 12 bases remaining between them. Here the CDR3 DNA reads TGTGCCACCAGCAGTCCCCAGTCCCGCTACGAGCAGTACTTC. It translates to CATSSPQSRYEQYF. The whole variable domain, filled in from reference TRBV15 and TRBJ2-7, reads DAMVIQNPRYQVTQFGKPVTLSCSQTLNHNVMYWYQQKSSQAPKLLFHYYDKDFNNEADTPDNFQSRRPNTSFCFLDIRSPGLGDTAMYLCATSSPQSRYEQYFGPGTRLTVT.

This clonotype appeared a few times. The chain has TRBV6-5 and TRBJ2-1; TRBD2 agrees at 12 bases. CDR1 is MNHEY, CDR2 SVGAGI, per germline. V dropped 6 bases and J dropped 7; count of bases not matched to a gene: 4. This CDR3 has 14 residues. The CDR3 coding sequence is TGTGCCAGCAGCGGACTAGCGGGGTTAAATGAGCAGTTCTTC. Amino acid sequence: CASSGLAGLNEQFF.

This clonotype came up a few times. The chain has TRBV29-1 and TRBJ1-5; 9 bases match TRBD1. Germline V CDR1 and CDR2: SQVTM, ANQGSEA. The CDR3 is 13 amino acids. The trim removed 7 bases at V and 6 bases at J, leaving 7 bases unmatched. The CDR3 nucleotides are TGCAGCGAAAAGGGACAGGGCGGTCAGCCCCAGCATTTT. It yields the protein CSEKGQGGQPQHF.

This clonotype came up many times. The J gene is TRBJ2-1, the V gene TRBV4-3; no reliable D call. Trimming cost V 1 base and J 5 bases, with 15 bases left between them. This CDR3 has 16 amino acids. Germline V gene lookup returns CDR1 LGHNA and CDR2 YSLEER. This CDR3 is CASSQGPAQSHNEQFF. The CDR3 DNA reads TGCGCCAGCAGCCAAGGGCCAGCCCAGTCCCACAATGAGCAGTTCTTC.

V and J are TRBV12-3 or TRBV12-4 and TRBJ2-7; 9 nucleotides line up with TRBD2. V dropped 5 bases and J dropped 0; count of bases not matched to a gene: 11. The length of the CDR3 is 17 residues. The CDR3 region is CASSRIAGATISYEQYF. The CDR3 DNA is TGTGCCAGCAGTCGTATAGCGGGGGCCACGATCTCCTACGAGCAGTACTTC.

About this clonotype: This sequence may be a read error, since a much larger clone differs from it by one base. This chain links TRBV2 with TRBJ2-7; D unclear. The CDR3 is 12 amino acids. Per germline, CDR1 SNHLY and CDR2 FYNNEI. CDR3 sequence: CASSQENYERYF. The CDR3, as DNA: TGTGCCAGCAGTCAGGAGAACTACGAGCGGTACTTC.

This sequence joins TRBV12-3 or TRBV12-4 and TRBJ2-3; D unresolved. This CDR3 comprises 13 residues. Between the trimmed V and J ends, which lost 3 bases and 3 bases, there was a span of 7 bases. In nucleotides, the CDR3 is TGTGCCAGCAGTTTTTGGAGAACAGATACGCAGTATTTT. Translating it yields CASSFWRTDTQYF.

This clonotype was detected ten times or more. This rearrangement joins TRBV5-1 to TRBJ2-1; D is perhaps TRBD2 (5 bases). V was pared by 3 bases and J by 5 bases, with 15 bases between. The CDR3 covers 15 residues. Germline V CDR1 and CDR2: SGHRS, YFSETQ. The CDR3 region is CASSSWLGGNNEQFF. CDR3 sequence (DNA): TGCGCCAGCAGCTCCTGGCTAGGAGGAAACAATGAGCAGTTCTTC.

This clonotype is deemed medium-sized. The CDR3 here is CASSPLSPERPEQYF. CDR3 coding DNA: TGTGCCAGCAGCCCGTTGAGTCCAGAAAGGCCCGAGCAGTACTTC. The chain couples TRBV5-4 to TRBJ2-7; D unresolved. Trimming shortened V by 4 bases and J by 6 bases, and 20 bases separated the two germline ends. This CDR3 is built from 15 residues. From germline, CDR1 is SGHNT and CDR2 YYREEE (reference sequence).

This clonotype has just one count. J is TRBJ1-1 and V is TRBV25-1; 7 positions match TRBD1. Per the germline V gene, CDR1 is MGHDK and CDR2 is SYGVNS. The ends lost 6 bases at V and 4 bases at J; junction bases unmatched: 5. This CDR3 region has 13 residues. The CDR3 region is CASRRGPGTEAFF. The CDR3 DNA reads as TGTGCCAGCAGGAGGGGGCCGGGCACTGAAGCTTTCTTT.

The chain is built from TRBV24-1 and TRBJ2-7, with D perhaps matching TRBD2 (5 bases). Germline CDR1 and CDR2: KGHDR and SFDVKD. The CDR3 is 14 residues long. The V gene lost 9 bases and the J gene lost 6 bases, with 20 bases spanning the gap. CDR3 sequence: CATEAAGSRFEQYF. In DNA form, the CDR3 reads TGTGCCACCGAGGCGGCGGGCTCAAGGTTCGAGCAGTACTTC.

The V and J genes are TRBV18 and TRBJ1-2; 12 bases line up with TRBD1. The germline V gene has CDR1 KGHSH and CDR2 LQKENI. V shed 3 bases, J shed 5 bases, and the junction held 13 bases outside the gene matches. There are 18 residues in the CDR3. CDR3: CASSPTPGQGAQSYGYTF. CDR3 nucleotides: TGTGCCAGCTCACCGACGCCGGGACAGGGGGCGCAAAGTTATGGCTACACCTTC.

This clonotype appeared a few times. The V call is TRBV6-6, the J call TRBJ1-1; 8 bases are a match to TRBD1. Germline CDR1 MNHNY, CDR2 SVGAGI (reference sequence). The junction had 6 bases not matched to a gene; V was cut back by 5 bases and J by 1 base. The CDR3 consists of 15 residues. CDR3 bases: TGTGCCAGCAGTCCGTCGGGACAGGCGAACACTGAAGCTTTCTTT. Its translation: CASSPSGQANTEAFF.